The sequence of this T cell receptor (beta chain) was determined in a study of cytomegalovirus exposure and HLA in healthy donors (TCRdb year 2017). Notes on the research overall: A later analysis indicated that the 130 or so validation repertoires were generated on the platform also employed for the approximately 700 repertoires of the first cohort. In addition to the first cohort of approximately 670 subjects, a separate validation cohort of 100 to 150 different subjects was used. To predict cytomegalovirus infection status, the study combined high-throughput TCR immunosequencing, statistical association of individual TCRs with disease status, and machine learning. The aim of the study was to test whether cataloging public T cell receptors could identify signatures of past pathogen exposure.

Turning to this clone: It lacks a known antigen. Base quality data are lacking; no much larger clone is found one base away.

Overall study results and their limits: A few of the identified cytomegalovirus-associated TCR beta chains were confirmed in vitro to be specific for cytomegalovirus antigens. In a later analysis, TCRs clustered in the first cohort were found to also tend to co-occur in the 130 or so validation repertoires, with about 94% of cluster scores above 0. The classifier was reported to diagnose cytomegalovirus status with high specificity and sensitivity in both the original cohort and the validation cohort. According to the authors, the approach could potentially be generalized to other disease states and immunological phenotypes. A total of 164 TCR beta chains were listed by the study as associated with cytomegalovirus. Most TCR sequences were observed very rarely across donors, whereas some public TCRs were present in many individuals. A later analysis had no HLA typing for the validation cohort, so co-occurrence there was scored across all 110 or so repertoires.

Library preparation used the immunoSEQ multiplex PCR assay. The study's processing was this. A statistical classification framework was developed to diagnose cytomegalovirus status using the catalog of TCR beta chain sequences. TCRdb provides this immuneACCESS table in a form limited to in-frame rearrangements. Some clones are lacking; in checked studies, under half of them reflect an unresolved V gene, and why the rest are absent is not known. V and J calls and clone size are given by that table; D and trimming were obtained from the DNA. Here the sample has roughly 150,000 clones; roughly 86% occur a single time. 7.5% to 9% of the sample lies in the top ten. Separate from the approximately 730-subject first cohort, the validation cohort of more than 90 subjects was the group to which the donors belonged. V and J lose 3 bases and 6 bases, and a span of 10 bases separates them. Per the germline V gene (reference sequence), GTSNPN is the CDR1 and SVGIG is the CDR2. The CDR3 goes from the cysteine to the phenylalanine over 12 residues. CDR3 DNA is the only sequence kept; it has 36 bases, read in frame from the first base.

In this chain, TRBV30 is recombined with TRBJ2-3, and perhaps TRBD1 as D gene, on 6 matching bases. The source of this sequence is a man aged 18 to 35 in good health and CMV-seropositive. The sequenced material came from PBMCs. The CDR3 protein is CAWRGGVDTQYF. The sequenced DNA is TGTGCCTGGAGAGGGGGAGTGGATACGCAGTATTTT. The CDR3 plus the reference TRBV30 and TRBJ2-3 genes for the other parts give the full variable domain: SQTIHQWPATLVQPVGSPLSLECTVEGTSNPNLYWYRQAAGRGLQLLFYSVGIGQISSEVPQNLSASRPQDRQFILSSKKLLLSDSGFYLCAWRGGVDTQYFGPGTRLTVL.